This T cell receptor beta chain originates from a study of shared clonotypes between healthy human individuals. Libraries were prepared by immunoSEQ multiplex PCR; TCRdb keeps only in-frame clonotypes and omits some of them. The top ten clones hold around 0.61% of a sample with about 1.1 million clones, approximately 80% of them seen once. V lost 5 bases to trimming and J lost 5 bases; unmatched junction nucleotides: 11. Germline loops: CDR1 SEHNR, CDR2 FQNEAQ (reference sequence). The CDR3 length is 15 residues. This TCR was recovered from a man between 18 and 29 years old in good health. Some clones in this sample may be carry-over from other donors' samples. The V call is TRBV7-9, the J call TRBJ2-5; TRBD1 matches at 7 bases. Sequencing used memory CD4+ T cells from PBMCs. Subset denoted: CD45RA-negative fraction. The CDR3 protein is CASSPRVVQGETQYF. Written as DNA, the CDR3 is TGTGCCAGCAGCCCTAGGGTGGTACAGGGGGAGACCCAGTACTTC.